One sample yielded the 30 T cell receptor beta chains listed below, sequenced in a study of blood T cell repertoires in COVID-19 (dated by TCRdb to the early 2020s). Library construction relied on the immunoSEQ multiplex PCR assay. TCRdb re-hosts the immuneACCESS table, in-frame sequences only. Its copies lack some clones; in the studies checked, an unresolved V gene accounts for under half of them, and the cause for the rest is not known. The sample data list 250,000 to 300,000 clones, and over 75% of these were observed just once. More than 0.95% of the sample goes to the ten largest clones. Input material: PBMCs or T cells enriched from blood (not recorded which). The source is a woman aged 25 to 39 who had recovered from COVID-19.

The chain links TRBV10-2 to TRBJ1-1; 7 bases match TRBD1. The CDR3 consists of 14 residues. With 6 bases clipped from V and 2 bases from J, the junction kept 6 bases outside the gene matches. The germline V gene encodes CDR1 WSHSY and CDR2 SAAADI. The CDR3 is CASRPGGGNTEAFF. The CDR3 DNA is TGCGCCAGCAGGCCAGGGGGTGGAAACACTGAAGCTTTCTTT.

The chain carries TRBV28 and TRBJ1-5; a possible D gene is TRBD1 (6 bases). V dropped 2 bases and J dropped 5 bases, with 22 bases sitting between them. The CDR3 spans 18 residues. Germline V gene sequence: CDR1 MDHEN, CDR2 SYDVKM. As DNA, the CDR3 is TGTGCCAGCAGTTTAAACGCAGGGGCGGTTGGGTTTGATCAGCCCCAGCATTTT. It specifies CASSLNAGAVGFDQPQHF.

The chain is built from TRBV12-3 or TRBV12-4 and TRBJ2-1, with 7 bases matching TRBD2. Trimming at V came to 7 bases and at J to 8 bases, leaving 8 bases not matched to a gene. CDR3 length: 13 amino acids. The CDR3 protein is CASKTAGDHEQFF. DNA of the CDR3: TGTGCCAGCAAAACCGCGGGAGACCATGAGCAGTTCTTC.

The chain combines TRBV5-6 with TRBJ2-2; D may be TRBD1 (6 bases). Germline V gives CDR1 SGHDT, CDR2 YYEEEE. Trimming took 0 bases from V and 5 from J, leaving 14 bases between them. This CDR3 contains 16 residues. CDR3 sequence reads: CASSLVARGWTGELFF. CDR3 DNA sequence: TGTGCCAGCAGCTTGGTGGCCAGGGGATGGACCGGGGAGCTGTTTTTT.

CDR3 DNA sequence: TGTGCCACCAGTGATACGGGGGAGGGCGAGCAGTACTTC. This sequence encodes CATSDTGEGEQYF. The V and J genes are TRBV24-1 and TRBJ2-7, with 7 positions matching TRBD2. This CDR3 contains 13 residues. V shed 3 bases and J 6 bases; nucleotides not matched to a gene: 4. Germline assignment: CDR1 KGHDR and CDR2 SFDVKD.

The DNA for the CDR3 is TGTGCCAGCAGCTACCCAGGGACAGGGGGCAATGAGCAGTACTTC. Protein product: CASSYPGTGGNEQYF. The rearrangement uses TRBV5-5 and TRBJ2-7, with TRBD1 matching 12 bases. Germline CDR1 reads SGHKS; CDR2 reads YYEKEE (reference sequence). The CDR3 totals 15 residues. J was trimmed by 7 bases and V by 3 bases; bases with no gene match: 8.

This chain uses TRBV24-1 with TRBJ2-1; maybe TRBD1 (6 bases). V dropped 4 bases and J dropped 4 bases, with 13 bases sitting between them. Looked up from germline, CDR1 is KGHDR and CDR2 is SFDVKD. This CDR3 is 15 amino acids long. The CDR3 DNA is TGTGCCACCAGTGACCTTCGGACAGCTTACAATGAGCAGTTCTTC. Encoded protein: CATSDLRTAYNEQFF.

J is TRBJ1-2 and V is TRBV15; D is unresolved. Germline CDR1 reads LNHNV; CDR2 reads YYDKDF (reference sequence). This CDR3 comprises 13 residues. Trimming took off 6 bases at V and 0 bases at J, with 8 bases between the two ends. The CDR3 protein is CATSGAANYGYTF. The CDR3 DNA is TGTGCCACCAGTGGAGCGGCTAACTATGGCTACACCTTC.

The V gene is TRBV30, the J gene TRBJ2-2; 7 bases map to TRBD1. The CDR3 has 16 amino acids. Germline trimming cut 3 bases from V and 2 bases from J; bases unmatched to any gene: 9. Per the germline V gene, CDR1 is GTSNPN and CDR2 is SVGIG (reference sequence). In nucleotides, the CDR3 is TGTGCCTGGAGCAAGCCCGGGACAGCAAACACCGGGGAGCTGTTTTTT. It yields the protein CAWSKPGTANTGELFF.

This clone was seen repeatedly, ten times or more. This sequence joins TRBV30 and TRBJ2-7, with 8 nucleotides matching TRBD2. The junction had 6 bases not matched to a gene; V was cut back by 4 bases and J by 1 base. The CDR3 loop spans 14 amino acids. Germline V gene sequence: CDR1 GTSNPN, CDR2 SVGIG (reference sequence). The CDR3: CAWTSGTRSYEQYF. The CDR3 region has the DNA TGTGCCTGGACATCCGGGACTAGGTCCTACGAGCAGTACTTC.

The rearrangement uses TRBV13 and TRBJ2-7; D remains unclear. The ends were cut back, 0 bases at V and 0 bases at J, with 6 bases in the middle. CDR3 length: 14 amino acids. Germline assignment: CDR1 PRHDT and CDR2 FYEKMQ (reference sequence). In nucleotides, the CDR3 is TGTGCCAGCAGCTTAGGGCGGTACTCCTACGAGCAGTACTTC. Its translation: CASSLGRYSYEQYF.

This rearrangement joins TRBV9 to TRBJ2-7, with TRBD1 matching over 9 bases. This CDR3 has 17 residues. V trimming: 4 bases; J trimming: 7 bases; junction bases outside the gene matches: 18. Germline values: CDR1 SGDLS, CDR2 YYNGEE. The CDR3 is CASSSTQGRTGVEEQYF. Here the CDR3 DNA reads TGTGCCAGCAGCTCCACTCAAGGGCGGACAGGGGTCGAAGAGCAGTACTTC.

V gene TRBV4-3 combines with J gene TRBJ2-1; D is possibly TRBD2 (6 bases). Trimming left V 0 bases short and J 4 bases short, with 13 bases between. Germline V gene lookup returns CDR1 LGHNA and CDR2 YSLEER. The CDR3 runs to 16 residues. The DNA for the CDR3 is TGCGCCAGCAGCCAAGATATCAGCGGGTTATACAATGAGCAGTTCTTC. Translation: CASSQDISGLYNEQFF.

This sequence joins TRBV2 and TRBJ2-2, with unresolved D. The V and J ends lost 6 bases and 6 bases respectively, with 17 bases between them. Germline loops: CDR1 SNHLY, CDR2 FYNNEI. CDR3 length: 15 amino acids. This chain's CDR3 is CASRESPLGAGELFF. In DNA, the CDR3 is TGTGCCAGCAGGGAGTCCCCCTTAGGCGCCGGGGAGCTGTTTTTT.

The V call is TRBV4-1, the J call TRBJ2-3, with D tentatively TRBD2 (5 bases). The germline V gene encodes CDR1 MGHRA and CDR2 YSYEKL. The CDR3 spans 15 residues. Trimming left V 5 bases short and J 2 bases short, with 14 bases between. Written as DNA, the CDR3 is TGCGCCAGCAGCTTACTAGACTACTACACAGATACGCAGTATTTT. This sequence encodes CASSLLDYYTDTQYF.

This sequence joins TRBV7-8 and TRBJ2-5, with D possibly being TRBD1 (5 bases). Germline lookup yields CDR1 SGHVS and CDR2 FQNEAQ. Trimming left V 0 bases short and J 2 bases short, with 13 bases between. There are 16 residues in the CDR3. The CDR3 sequence: CASSLALGHPQETQYF. CDR3 bases: TGTGCCAGCAGCTTAGCCCTAGGACATCCACAAGAGACCCAGTACTTC.

The V call is TRBV2, the J call TRBJ2-7; TRBD2 aligns across 7 bases. The CDR3 loop spans 14 amino acids. The trim removed 10 bases at V and 4 bases at J, leaving 13 bases unmatched. Germline CDR1 reads SNHLY; CDR2 reads FYNNEI. CDR3 in DNA: TGTGCCACCAAGGAGAGGGAGGGCCCGTACGAGCAGTACTTC. Translating gives CATKEREGPYEQYF. Full variable domain (outside the CDR3, taken from reference TRBV2 and TRBJ2-7): EPEVTQTPSHQVTQMGQEVILRCVPISNHLYFYWYRQILGQKVEFLVSFYNNEISEKSEIFDDQFSVERPDGSNFTLKIRSTKLEDSAMYFCATKEREGPYEQYFGPGTRLTVT.

The chain recombines TRBV6-6 with TRBJ2-3; 8 nucleotides match TRBD2. V dropped 2 bases and J dropped 4; count of bases not matched to a gene: 2. The CDR3 runs 14 residues. Germline V gene data show CDR1 as MNHNY and CDR2 as SVGAGI (reference sequence). The DNA of the CDR3 is TGTGCCAGCAGTTACGGGCGGGAGGCAGATACGCAGTATTTT. This codes for CASSYGREADTQYF.

This rearrangement joins TRBV5-4 to TRBJ2-5; the D gene is possibly TRBD2 (5 bases). Germline-derived CDR1 and CDR2 are SGHNT and YYREEE (reference sequence). The V end lost 4 bases, the J end lost 2 bases, and 18 bases lay between the germline ends. This CDR3 is built from 16 residues. As DNA, the CDR3 is TGTGCCAGCAGCCGTGTGAGTGGGCTAGCTCAAGAGACCCAGTACTTC. Protein product: CASSRVSGLAQETQYF.

This clone was picked up one time. This chain joins TRBV18 and TRBJ1-5, with 8 bases lining up with TRBD1. CDR3 length: 14 amino acids. Germline CDR1 KGHSH, CDR2 LQKENI. Losses at the gene ends were 4 bases for V and 4 bases for J; bases not matched to a gene: 3. The CDR3 here is CASSLDRVNQPQHF. DNA for the CDR3: TGTGCCAGCTCACTGGACAGGGTTAATCAGCCCCAGCATTTT.

The rearrangement joins TRBV2 to TRBJ2-2; the D gene is possibly TRBD1 (6 bases). The CDR3 sequence is 15 residues long. Trimming cost V 2 bases and J 10 bases, with 17 bases left between them. Germline CDR1 and CDR2: SNHLY and FYNNEI. The CDR3 loop is CASSEHPQGSQELFF. For the CDR3, the DNA is TGTGCCAGCAGTGAACACCCACAGGGCTCACAGGAGCTGTTTTTT.

The rearrangement links TRBV30 to TRBJ1-6; D ambiguous. Trimming took 5 bases from V and 10 from J, leaving 21 bases between them. The length of the CDR3 is 15 residues. Looked up from germline, CDR1 is GTSNPN and CDR2 is SVGIG (reference sequence). Here the CDR3 DNA reads TGTGCCTGGTCGAACGGTCCCATCTTCGCATCACCCCTCCACTTT. Translating gives CAWSNGPIFASPLHF.

The rearrangement joins TRBV9 to TRBJ2-2; TRBD2 might be the D (5 bases). The CDR3 runs 15 residues. The V end lost 6 bases, the J end lost 2 bases, and 14 bases lay between the germline ends. CDR1 and CDR2 (germline): SGDLS, YYNGEE. The CDR3 is CASNPSGPNTGELFF. In DNA, the CDR3 is TGTGCCAGCAATCCCAGCGGACCAAACACCGGGGAGCTGTTTTTT.

Only one count was recorded for this clone. The chain has TRBV24-1 and TRBJ2-3; D perhaps matches TRBD2 (6 bases). Germline V lookup: CDR1 KGHDR, CDR2 SFDVKD. The V and J ends lost 8 bases and 0 bases respectively, with 17 bases between them. This CDR3 comprises 16 residues. In DNA, the CDR3 is TGTGCCACCAAGGGACTGTCGGCGGGAAGCACAGATACGCAGTATTTT. Translated, it gives CATKGLSAGSTDTQYF.

This chain connects TRBV5-8 to TRBJ2-7, with 8 bases matching TRBD2. Per germline, CDR1 SGHTS and CDR2 YDEGEE. The junction had 10 bases not matched to a gene; V was cut back by 0 bases and J by 5 bases. The CDR3 has 16 residues. The CDR3 bases are TGTGCCAGCAGCTTGGTTTGGAGCGGGAGCTTGAACGAGCAGTACTTC. Its translation is CASSLVWSGSLNEQYF.

The chain uses TRBV6-4 and TRBJ2-1, with D tentatively TRBD1 (6 bases). Germline loops: CDR1 MRHNA, CDR2 SNTAGT. The V gene lost 3 bases and the J gene lost 2 bases, with 11 bases spanning the gap. This CDR3 region has 15 residues. CDR3: CASSERDTTYNEQFF. The DNA of the CDR3 is TGTGCCAGCAGTGAGAGGGACACCACCTACAATGAGCAGTTCTTC.

The rearrangement joins TRBV7-9 to TRBJ2-7, with 8 bases lining up with TRBD1. Per germline, CDR1 SEHNR and CDR2 FQNEAQ (reference sequence). The CDR3 sequence is 16 residues long. The V and J ends lost 2 bases and 0 bases, in that order; junction bases with no gene match: 6. CDR3 sequence: CASSLSGTGYSYEQYF. CDR3 sequence (DNA): TGTGCCAGCAGCTTATCCGGGACAGGTTACTCCTACGAGCAGTACTTC.

The rearrangement joins TRBV27 to TRBJ1-4; TRBD1 is a possible D gene (5 bases). This CDR3 is 16 amino acids long. Looked up from germline, CDR1 is MNHEY and CDR2 is SMNVEV (reference sequence). V lost 1 base, J lost 7 bases, and 16 bases lay in between. The CDR3 DNA sequence: TGTGCCAGCAGTTTATTCCGGACATTACATACTGAAAAACTGTTTTTT. This encodes CASSLFRTLHTEKLFF.

The rearrangement joins TRBV19 to TRBJ1-2, with 8 bases identical to TRBD1. With V trimmed by 3 bases and J by 6 bases, 3 bases remained unmatched. The CDR3 is 13 amino acids. Germline CDR1 is LNHDA and CDR2 is SQIVND (reference sequence). For the CDR3, the DNA is TGTGCCAGTAGTATGACAGGGGTGCATGGCTACACCTTC. It yields the protein CASSMTGVHGYTF.

The chain uses TRBV2 and TRBJ2-1; 11 bases are a match to TRBD2. The CDR3 consists of 15 residues. Per germline, CDR1 SNHLY and CDR2 FYNNEI. V shed 6 bases, J shed 3 bases, and the junction held 4 bases outside the gene matches. CDR3 region: CASRSLAGVYNEQFF. The DNA of the CDR3 is TGTGCCAGCAGGTCACTAGCGGGAGTCTACAATGAGCAGTTCTTC.